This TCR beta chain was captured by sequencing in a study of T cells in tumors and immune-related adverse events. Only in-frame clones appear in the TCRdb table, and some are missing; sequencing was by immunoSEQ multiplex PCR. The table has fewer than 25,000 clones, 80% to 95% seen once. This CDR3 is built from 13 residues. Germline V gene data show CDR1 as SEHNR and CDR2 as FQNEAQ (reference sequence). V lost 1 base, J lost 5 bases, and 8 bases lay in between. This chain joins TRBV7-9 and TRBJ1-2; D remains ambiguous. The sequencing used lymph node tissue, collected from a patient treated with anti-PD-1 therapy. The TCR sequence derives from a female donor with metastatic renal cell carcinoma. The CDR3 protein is CASSLVELYGYTF. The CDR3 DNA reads TGTGCCAGCAGCTTAGTGGAACTATATGGCTACACCTTC.